A selection of T cell receptor beta chains follows, all from one sample in a study of cytomegalovirus exposure and HLA in healthy donors. The table came from immunoSEQ multiplex PCR; TCRdb's copy has only in-frame clones and leaves some out. The ten most abundant clones cover around 2.1% of a sample with about 58,000 clones. The sample consisted of PBMCs. These receptors came from a woman under 30 in good health and CMV-seronegative. CDR3s include the opening cysteine and the closing phenylalanine or tryptophan. Each record gives: J gene, V gene, D gene, CDR3 DNA, CDR3 protein. A D gene is named only where the DNA matches it firmly.

j_gene: TRBJ2-5; v_gene: TRBV11-1; d_gene: TRBD2; CDR3nt: TGTGCCAGCAGCTTAGCTCCTAGCGGCCAAGAGACCCAGTACTTC; CDR3aa: CASSLAPSGQETQYF
j_gene: TRBJ1-5; v_gene: TRBV5-1; d_gene: TRBD1; CDR3nt: TGCGCCAGCAGCACCGGGACAGGGAGTCAGCCCCAGCATTTT; CDR3aa: CASSTGTGSQPQHF
j_gene: TRBJ2-7; v_gene: TRBV5-1; d_gene: TRBD1; CDR3nt: TGCGCCAGCAGCTCGGGACAGCCTACCTACGAGCAGTACTTC; CDR3aa: CASSSGQPTYEQYF
j_gene: TRBJ2-7; v_gene: TRBV5-4; d_gene: TRBD2; CDR3nt: TGTGCCAGCAGCTTCACTAGCGGCTACGAGCAGTACTTC; CDR3aa: CASSFTSGYEQYF
j_gene: TRBJ2-7; v_gene: TRBV5-3; d_gene: TRBD1; CDR3nt: TGTGCCAGAAGCTTGGCCTACCGGGACAGGACCTACGAGCAGTACTTC; CDR3aa: CARSLAYRDRTYEQYF
j_gene: TRBJ1-4; v_gene: TRBV11-2; d_gene: NA; CDR3nt: TGTGCCAGCAGCTTTGGCAGCGCGGCTGAAAAACTGTTTTTT; CDR3aa: CASSFGSAAEKLFF
j_gene: TRBJ1-2; v_gene: TRBV29-1; d_gene: TRBD1; CDR3nt: TGCAGCGTTGATAGGAGCCCGGGACAGCACTATGGCTACACCTTC; CDR3aa: CSVDRSPGQHYGYTF
j_gene: TRBJ2-3; v_gene: TRBV5-6; d_gene: TRBD2; CDR3nt: TGTGCCAGCAGCTTGGTGCTAGCGGGGTCAGATACGCAGTATTTT; CDR3aa: CASSLVLAGSDTQYF
j_gene: TRBJ1-4; v_gene: TRBV6-5; d_gene: TRBD1; CDR3nt: TGTGCCAGCAGTGTACAGGGGGCCGGTTTTGAAAAACTGTTTTTT; CDR3aa: CASSVQGAGFEKLFF
j_gene: TRBJ2-7; v_gene: TRBV29-1; d_gene: TRBD1; CDR3nt: TGCAGCGTGATACGGGACAGTTCCTACGAGCAGTACTTC; CDR3aa: CSVIRDSSYEQYF
j_gene: TRBJ1-2; v_gene: TRBV19; d_gene: NA; CDR3nt: TGTGCCAGTAGAACGCGGGGGCGTTGGGGCTACACCTTC; CDR3aa: CASRTRGRWGYTF
j_gene: TRBJ1-1; v_gene: TRBV11-3; d_gene: NA; CDR3nt: TGTGCCAGCAGCTTAGATGACAGTGAAGCTTTCTTT; CDR3aa: CASSLDDSEAFF
j_gene: TRBJ2-5; v_gene: TRBV7-9; d_gene: NA; CDR3nt: TGTGCCAGCAGGTGGGGACTCGACGGGAGAGAGACCCAGTACTTC; CDR3aa: CASRWGLDGRETQYF
j_gene: TRBJ2-7; v_gene: TRBV18; d_gene: TRBD1; CDR3nt: TGTGCCAGCTCACAGACCGCCGGGACAGGGTCGGTTAAGGGGCAGTACTTC; CDR3aa: CASSQTAGTGSVKGQYF
j_gene: TRBJ1-5; v_gene: TRBV19; d_gene: NA; CDR3nt: TGTGCCAGTAGTATAGATCCGGTAGGGGGACGGAATCAGCCCCAGCATTTT; CDR3aa: CASSIDPVGGRNQPQHF
j_gene: TRBJ2-3; v_gene: TRBV2; d_gene: NA; CDR3nt: TGTGCCAGCGCATCGGGGGCAGATACGCAGTATTTT; CDR3aa: CASASGADTQYF
j_gene: TRBJ1-2; v_gene: TRBV28; d_gene: NA; CDR3nt: TGTGCCAGCAGTGCCACGGGGTGGGGTAACTATGGCTACACCTTC; CDR3aa: CASSATGWGNYGYTF
j_gene: TRBJ2-7; v_gene: TRBV10-3; d_gene: TRBD1; CDR3nt: TGTGCCATCAGTGAGTCTTCGACAGGGAGATCCTACGAGCAGTACTTC; CDR3aa: CAISESSTGRSYEQYF
j_gene: TRBJ2-5; v_gene: TRBV5-1; d_gene: NA; CDR3nt: TGCGCCAGCAGGTTGGTGGGAGAAGAGACCCAGTACTTC; CDR3aa: CASRLVGEETQYF
j_gene: TRBJ2-7; v_gene: TRBV19; d_gene: TRBD2; CDR3nt: TGTGCCACGTTACCGTCGGGAGGGATCTCCTACGAGCAGTACTTC; CDR3aa: CATLPSGGISYEQYF
j_gene: TRBJ2-7; v_gene: TRBV6-1; d_gene: TRBD1; CDR3nt: TGTGCCAGCAGTCCAGACAGGGTCTACGAGCAGTACTTC; CDR3aa: CASSPDRVYEQYF
j_gene: TRBJ1-6; v_gene: TRBV29-1; d_gene: NA; CDR3nt: TGCAGCGCCCAGACCGACCGCGGGTCACCCCTCCACTTT; CDR3aa: CSAQTDRGSPLHF
j_gene: TRBJ2-5; v_gene: TRBV2; d_gene: NA; CDR3nt: TGTGCCAGCAGTGTTTTGTGGCAGCAAGAGACCCAGTACTTC; CDR3aa: CASSVLWQQETQYF
j_gene: TRBJ1-5; v_gene: TRBV5-6; d_gene: NA; CDR3nt: TGTGCCAGCAGCCCAGCAGGGTTGGGCAATCAGCCCCAGCATTTT; CDR3aa: CASSPAGLGNQPQHF
j_gene: TRBJ2-5; v_gene: TRBV7-8; d_gene: NA; CDR3nt: TGTGCCAGCAGCTCCTATATCGAGACCCAGTACTTC; CDR3aa: CASSSYIETQYF
j_gene: TRBJ1-2; v_gene: TRBV30; d_gene: TRBD1; CDR3nt: TGTGCCTGGAGTGGGACCGGACAGGGGTACTATGGCTACACCTTC; CDR3aa: CAWSGTGQGYYGYTF
j_gene: TRBJ1-2; v_gene: TRBV29-1; d_gene: TRBD1; CDR3nt: TGCAGCGTTGAAGCCCGGGGACAGGGCGTATATGGCTACACCTTC; CDR3aa: CSVEARGQGVYGYTF
j_gene: TRBJ2-7; v_gene: TRBV5-6; d_gene: TRBD1; CDR3nt: TGTGCCAGCAGCCCGACGACAGGGGGACATCACGAGCAGTACTTC; CDR3aa: CASSPTTGGHHEQYF
j_gene: TRBJ1-2; v_gene: TRBV15; d_gene: NA; CDR3nt: TGTGCCACCAGCAGAGGTGGCGGGGGATATGGCTACACCTTC; CDR3aa: CATSRGGGGYGYTF
j_gene: TRBJ1-5; v_gene: TRBV6-1; d_gene: TRBD1; CDR3nt: TGTGCCAGCAACAGAGGGACAGGCTCCTGTCATTTT; CDR3aa: CASNRGTGSCHF
j_gene: TRBJ2-3; v_gene: TRBV5-1; d_gene: NA; CDR3nt: TGCGCCAGCAGGGCAGAACCGAGCACAGATACGCAGTATTTT; CDR3aa: CASRAEPSTDTQYF
j_gene: TRBJ1-4; v_gene: TRBV18; d_gene: NA; CDR3nt: TGTGCCAGCTCACCACCGGGCCAGGCTAATGAAAAACTGTTTTTT; CDR3aa: CASSPPGQANEKLFF
j_gene: TRBJ2-5; v_gene: TRBV6-1; d_gene: TRBD2; CDR3nt: TGTGCCAGCAGTGAACAAGCGGGGGGGCGCGAGACCCAGTACTTC; CDR3aa: CASSEQAGGRETQYF
j_gene: TRBJ2-1; v_gene: TRBV7-7; d_gene: TRBD1; CDR3nt: TGTGCCAGCAGCTTAGGACAGGGGGCCGACAATGAGCAGTTCTTC; CDR3aa: CASSLGQGADNEQFF
j_gene: TRBJ2-1; v_gene: TRBV7-3; d_gene: TRBD2; CDR3nt: TGTGCCAGCAGCTTATTGCGCGGGAGAGGGGATGAGCAGTTCTTC; CDR3aa: CASSLLRGRGDEQFF
j_gene: TRBJ2-7; v_gene: TRBV5-6; d_gene: TRBD2; CDR3nt: TGTGCCAGCAGCTTGAGACTAGCGGGAGGGTACGAGCAGTACTTC; CDR3aa: CASSLRLAGGYEQYF
j_gene: TRBJ2-7; v_gene: TRBV18; d_gene: TRBD2; CDR3nt: TGTGCCAGCTCACAACTAGCGGGGGGCGGGCGCGGCGAGCAGTACTTC; CDR3aa: CASSQLAGGGRGEQYF
j_gene: TRBJ2-7; v_gene: TRBV7-9; d_gene: NA; CDR3nt: TGTGCCAGCGGCGGGATTCAAAACGAGCAGTACTTC; CDR3aa: CASGGIQNEQYF
j_gene: TRBJ1-1; v_gene: TRBV7-9; d_gene: TRBD1; CDR3nt: TGTGCCAGCAGCCTACAGGGGGAAGCTTTCTTT; CDR3aa: CASSLQGEAFF
j_gene: TRBJ1-2; v_gene: TRBV6-1; d_gene: NA; CDR3nt: TGTGCCAGCTCGGCGACGGGGGACCCCTATGGCTACACCTTC; CDR3aa: CASSATGDPYGYTF
j_gene: TRBJ2-5; v_gene: TRBV5-4; d_gene: TRBD2; CDR3nt: TGTGCCAGCAGCTGGGGGACTAGCGGACAAGAGACCCAGTACTTC; CDR3aa: CASSWGTSGQETQYF
j_gene: TRBJ2-7; v_gene: TRBV5-1; d_gene: NA; CDR3nt: TGCGCCAGCAGCCGAGGACAGGGAGGGACCTACGAGCAGTACTTC; CDR3aa: CASSRGQGGTYEQYF
j_gene: TRBJ2-5; v_gene: TRBV30; d_gene: NA; CDR3nt: TGTGCCTGGAGTGAGAGTAGCGTGGAGACCCAGTACTTC; CDR3aa: CAWSESSVETQYF
j_gene: TRBJ2-1; v_gene: TRBV6-1; d_gene: NA; CDR3nt: TGTGCCAGCAGTCTAGACTTGAGCTCCTACAATGAGCAGTTCTTC; CDR3aa: CASSLDLSSYNEQFF
j_gene: TRBJ1-3; v_gene: TRBV19; d_gene: TRBD1; CDR3nt: TGTGCCAGTAGGACCCGACAGGGAGGCTCTGGAAACACCATATATTTT; CDR3aa: CASRTRQGGSGNTIYF
j_gene: TRBJ2-7; v_gene: TRBV4-2; d_gene: NA; CDR3nt: TGTGCCAGCAGCCAAGCCCGTGACAGCTCTTGGGTCGAGCAGTACTTC; CDR3aa: CASSQARDSSWVEQYF